This record concerns one T cell receptor beta chain sequence. Its antigen is not known. This sample was taken from a study of shared clonotypes between healthy human individuals. Overall study context: Three CD4 naive, three CD4 memory, two CD8 naive and one CD8 memory plate were used per donor. Overall study findings and caveats: Represented genetic and exposure-history diversity was restricted by having few donors. Naive CD4 clonotypes overlapped across a handful of donors at about 5.2%.

From germline, CDR1 is LNHDA and CDR2 SQIVND (reference sequence). The CDR3 runs to 14 residues. Trimming stripped 4 bases from V and 6 bases from J, with 12 bases between. Produced via immunoSEQ multiplex PCR; TCRdb's table is partial and in-frame only. The sample includes some 1,600,000 clones, 98% of them seen just once. The J gene is TRBJ1-4, the V gene TRBV19; D is ambiguous. Sample: naive CD4+ T cells sorted from blood. The subset here: CD45RA+ positively selected. This clonotype was obtained from a man between 25 and 39 years old in good health. The CDR3 DNA sequence: TGTGCCAGTAGTAGGACCAGTAAGGATGAAAAACTGTTTTTT. Its protein is CASSRTSKDEKLFF.